The clone carrying this T cell receptor (beta chain) turned up a few times. The antigen remains unidentified. The CDR3 has 14 amino acids. V was clipped by 7 bases and J by 0 bases, with 12 bases between them. Germline V CDR1 and CDR2: SGHAT, FQDESV (reference sequence). These data are taken from a study of T cells in Graves' hyperthyroidism and ophthalmopathy. Study-wide results and limits: Ophthalmopathy and stable hyperthyroidism were separated by a 13 V-J model.

Researchers barred patients who had uncontrolled infection, other autoimmune disease, pregnancy or lactation. Amplification of TCR beta CDR3 regions used RNA as the template. The study used the HTBI primer set for a first-round RT-PCR of the TCR CDR3. Each CDR3 protein is one row after TCRdb ran MiXCR on the multiplex PCR reads. The sample consists of approximately 590,000 distinct CDR3 sequences, 15% to 18% of them appearing once. This clonotype was sampled from a woman under 40 with Graves' hyperthyroidism. This chain links TRBV11-1 with TRBJ1-1; perhaps TRBD1 as D (6 bases). The specimen sequenced was blood. The CDR3 region has the DNA TGTGCCAGCAACGTCAGGGGTGTGAACACTGAAGCTTTCTTT. This translates into CASNVRGVNTEAFF. Looking up the rest from reference TRBV11-1 and TRBJ1-1 gives the full variable domain: EAEVAQSPRYKITEKSQAVAFWCDPISGHATLYWYRQILGQGPELLVQFQDESVVDDSQLPKDRFSAERLKGVDSTLKIQPAELGDSAMYLCASNVRGVNTEAFFGQGTRLTVV.